This TCR beta chain was profiled in a study of T cell responses to AZD1222 COVID-19 vaccine. Study-wide points: Repertoires in all cases were sampled only once the peak T cell response had passed.

In regard to this clone: Its antigen is currently unknown.

Data came from immunoSEQ multiplex PCR; TCRdb stores just in-frame clones and leaves some out. This table has about 180,000 clones, just over 85% appearing once. This clonotype was obtained from an adult in good health. The material sequenced was peripheral blood, taken on day 0 of AZD1222 vaccination.

The CDR3 DNA reads as TGTGCCAGCAGCAACAGGCCAGGGGACGAGCAGTACTTC. Residues: CASSNRPGDEQYF. The chain joins TRBV7-2 to TRBJ2-7; tentative D call: TRBD1 (6 bases). The germline V gene has CDR1 SGHTA and CDR2 FQGNSA. Trimming took off 5 bases at V and 5 bases at J, with 13 bases between the two ends. The CDR3 spans 13 residues.